This TCR beta chain is from a study of T-cell memory formation after mild COVID-19. Points from the study as a whole: Shrinking CD4+ clones were chiefly CM and EM; CD8+ ones were chiefly EMRA. Contracting clones from day 15 to 85 showed balanced CD4/CD8; later expanders favored CD4+.

This clonotype has just a few counts. Its antigen is not known. TCR alpha and TCR beta cDNA libraries carrying sample barcodes and UMIs came from 5'RACE with constant-segment primers. TCRdb processed the 5' RACE reads anew with MiXCR; each CDR3 protein has one entry. Altogether 100,000 or so distinct CDR3 sequences are present, over 8.5% being singletons, with the ten largest covering roughly 40%. The sequence derives from a man aged 18 to 35 who had mild COVID-19 (a few samples of this study predate the infection). Cell type and time point are not known. Sequencing was done on a sample of PBMCs or a T cell subset sorted from them (not recorded which).

CDR3 in DNA: TGTGCCATCAGGGATCCGGGACAGGGTGTCGAGCAGTACGTC. Its protein is CAIRDPGQGVEQYV. The rearrangement joins TRBV10-3 to TRBJ2-7, with TRBD1 matching over 9 bases. CDR1 and CDR2 (germline): ENHRY, SYGVKD. V was pared by 6 bases and J by 6 bases, with 9 bases of the junction left unmatched. This CDR3 spans 14 amino acids.